Only a few counts were recorded for the clone carrying this T cell receptor (beta chain). This specimen belongs to a study of T cells in Graves' hyperthyroidism and ophthalmopathy. RNA transcripts gave rise to amplified TCR beta CDR3 regions. TCR CDR3 regions were first amplified by RT-PCR with HTBI primers. TCRdb reprocessed the multiplex PCR reads via MiXCR and lists one record per CDR3 protein. The repertoire holds roughly 500,000 distinct CDR3 sequences, with 16% as singletons. Each person with ophthalmopathy scored at least 3 on the Clinical Activity Score, reached NOSPECS grade 4 or higher, and had been ill under 3 months. The sample consisted of blood. The receptor was isolated from a woman in her thirties with Graves' ophthalmopathy.

The CDR3 loop is CASIPGKAEAFF. In DNA form, the CDR3 reads TGTGCCAGCATCCCGGGGAAGGCTGAAGCTTTCTTT. The chain has TRBV6-1 and TRBJ1-1, with unresolved D. The CDR3 runs to 12 residues. Trimming took off 7 bases at V and 6 bases at J, with 12 bases between the two ends. From germline, CDR1 is MNHNS and CDR2 SASEGT.